The sample holds a few counts of the clone carrying this T cell receptor beta chain. CDR3 length: 17 residues. Germline lookup yields CDR1 SGHDN and CDR2 FVKESK. Between the trimmed V and J ends, which lost 0 bases and 6 bases, there was a span of 20 bases. The record originates from a study of blood T cells in healthy people across ages. A J-beta primer mix and a sample-barcoded 5' primer were used in a second PCR of about 7 to 12 cycles. TCRdb re-analysed the 5' RACE reads in MiXCR, keeping a single row per CDR3 protein. The top ten clones hold under 9% of a sample with approximately 490,000 distinct CDR3 sequences, around 24% of them seen once. This same sample was also taken into another study, of T cells of mothers and their children.

V and J are TRBV14 and TRBJ1-2; D possibly corresponds to TRBD1 (5 bases). Input material: blood. The TCR was taken from a boy between 10 and 17 years old in good health. The CDR3 DNA reads as TGTGCCAGCAGCCAAGACGGCCCAGCAGGGCCGGGTCATGGCTACACCTTC. Its protein product is CASSQDGPAGPGHGYTF. The full variable domain, rest sourced from reference TRBV14 and TRBJ1-2, is EAGVTQFPSHSVIEKGQTVTLRCDPISGHDNLYWYRRVMGKEIKFLLHFVKESKQDESGMPNNRFLAERTGGTYSTLKVQPAELEDSGVYFCASSQDGPAGPGHGYTFGSGTRLTVV.